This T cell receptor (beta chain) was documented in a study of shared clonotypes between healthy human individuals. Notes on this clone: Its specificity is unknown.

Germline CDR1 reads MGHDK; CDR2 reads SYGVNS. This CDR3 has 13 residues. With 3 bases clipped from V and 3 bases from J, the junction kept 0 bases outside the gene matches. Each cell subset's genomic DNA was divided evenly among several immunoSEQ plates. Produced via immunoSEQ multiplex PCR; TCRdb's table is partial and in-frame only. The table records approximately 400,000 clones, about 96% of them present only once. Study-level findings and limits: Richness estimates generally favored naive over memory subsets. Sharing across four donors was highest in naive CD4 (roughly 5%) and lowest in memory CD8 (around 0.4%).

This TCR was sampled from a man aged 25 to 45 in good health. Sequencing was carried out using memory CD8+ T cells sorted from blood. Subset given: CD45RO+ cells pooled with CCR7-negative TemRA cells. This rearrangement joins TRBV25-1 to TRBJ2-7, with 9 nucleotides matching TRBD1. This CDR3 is CASSETGGYEQYF. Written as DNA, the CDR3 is TGTGCCAGCAGTGAGACAGGGGGCTACGAGCAGTACTTC.